The 30 T cell receptor beta chains below come from one sample, sequenced in a study of T cell responses to AZD1222 COVID-19 vaccine. Repertoires were generated with immunoSEQ multiplex PCR, while TCRdb's copy carries only in-frame clones and drops some. The data show more than 90,000 clones, with about 86% seen just once and 17% held by the top ten. Sequencing used peripheral blood, obtained 28 days after the second AZD1222 dose. Every receptor here comes from an adult who received the AZD1222 COVID-19 vaccine.

The chain is built from TRBV7-9 and TRBJ1-6, with 9 bases matching TRBD1. After removal of 1 base from V and 4 bases from J, the junction contained 8 bases not matched to a gene. The CDR3 loop spans 18 amino acids. Germline CDR1 reads SEHNR; CDR2 reads FQNEAQ (reference sequence). The DNA of the CDR3 is TGTGCCAGCAGCTTAGTTTCGGGACAGGGTCGGTATAATTCACCCCTCCACTTT. It translates to CASSLVSGQGRYNSPLHF.

The count of this clone is one. This rearrangement joins TRBV27 to TRBJ1-5, with a tentative D call TRBD1 (6 bases). The CDR3 covers 14 residues. CDR1 is MNHEY and CDR2 is SMNVEV in the germline V gene (reference sequence). V lost 5 bases and J lost 7, with 15 bases in between. The CDR3 spells CASSIRGGEQPQHF. Here the CDR3 DNA reads TGTGCCAGCAGTATCCGGGGGGGCGAACAGCCCCAGCATTTT.

The J gene is TRBJ2-1, the V gene TRBV11-2; possibly TRBD1 or TRBD2 for D (5 bases each). The germline CDR1 and CDR2 sequences are SGHAT and FQNNGV. Trimming removed 7 bases at V and 8 bases at J, with 18 bases between. This CDR3 is built from 14 residues. CDR3 loop: CASTFGTEFHEQFF. CDR3 coding DNA: TGTGCCAGCACCTTCGGGACGGAGTTTCATGAGCAGTTCTTC.

The rearrangement links TRBV4-1 to TRBJ1-6, with D unresolved. The CDR3 has 15 residues. V was shortened by 2 bases and J by 10 bases, with 15 bases between the two germline ends. Germline V gives CDR1 MGHRA, CDR2 YSYEKL. This CDR3 is CASSQSVGSYSPLHF. CDR3 sequence (DNA): TGCGCCAGCAGCCAATCCGTAGGATCGTACTCACCCCTCCACTTT.

The genes are TRBV7-9 and TRBJ1-2; 10 bases fit TRBD1. The germline gives CDR1 SEHNR, CDR2 FQNEAQ (reference sequence). The V segment lost 5 bases and the J segment 5 bases; nucleotides outside the gene matches: 5. The CDR3 totals 14 residues. The CDR3: CASSRPGQGYGYTF. The CDR3 DNA reads as TGTGCCAGCAGCCGACCGGGACAGGGGTATGGCTACACCTTC.

The V call is TRBV15, the J call TRBJ1-4, with D possibly being TRBD1 (5 bases). Trimming cost V 0 bases and J 5 bases, with 13 bases left between them. Germline V CDR1 and CDR2: LNHNV, YYDKDF (reference sequence). The CDR3 runs 16 residues. CDR3 region: CATSREVGGNNEKLFF. As DNA, the CDR3 is TGTGCCACCAGCAGAGAGGTCGGGGGAAACAATGAAAAACTGTTTTTT.

This chain links TRBV5-1 with TRBJ1-2; 11 nucleotides line up with TRBD1. V lost 4 bases to trimming and J lost 0 bases; unmatched junction nucleotides: 5. This CDR3 comprises 16 residues. Germline CDR1 is SGHRS and CDR2 is YFSETQ. CDR3 nucleotides: TGCGCCAGCAGCCTCGGGACAGGGGGATCTAACTATGGCTACACCTTC. Its translation: CASSLGTGGSNYGYTF.

V is TRBV6-5 and J is TRBJ2-5, with unresolved D. This CDR3 is built from 14 residues. Germline V gene data show CDR1 as MNHEY and CDR2 as SVGAGI. V gave up 3 bases and J gave up 4 bases, with 12 bases separating them. The CDR3 loop reads CASSYNAFSETQYF. In nucleotides, the CDR3 is TGTGCCAGCAGTTATAACGCATTCTCAGAGACCCAGTACTTC.

The CDR3 region has the DNA TGCGCCAGCAGCCAACTACTCCGGGTCACTCTTGCGAATTCACCCCTCCACTTT. Translating gives CASSQLLRVTLANSPLHF. The chain has TRBV4-1 and TRBJ1-6; D uncertain. The CDR3 contains 18 residues. The V gene's germline CDR1 is MGHRA and CDR2 YSYEKL. V gave up 2 bases and J gave up 7 bases, with 21 bases separating them.

The rearrangement links TRBV24-1 to TRBJ2-1; 7 nucleotides agree with TRBD2. This CDR3 contains 15 residues. Germline-derived CDR1 and CDR2 are KGHDR and SFDVKD. J was trimmed by 6 bases and V by 4 bases; bases with no gene match: 8. CDR3 in DNA: TGTGCCACCAGTGAGGCCGGGCGGGAGCGCAATGAGCAGTTCTTC. Protein: CATSEAGRERNEQFF.

V is TRBV4-1 and J is TRBJ2-1, with TRBD1 matching over 7 bases. Germline V gene data show CDR1 as MGHRA and CDR2 as YSYEKL. There are 18 residues in the CDR3. The trim removed 1 base at V and 0 bases at J, leaving 9 bases unmatched. The CDR3 DNA follows: TGCGCCAGCAGCCAAGTCGGGACAGCACGCAGCTCCTACAATGAGCAGTTCTTC. This encodes CASSQVGTARSSYNEQFF.

The gene calls are TRBV19 and TRBJ2-7; weak D call: TRBD2 (6 bases). Germline V lookup: CDR1 LNHDA, CDR2 SQIVND (reference sequence). Trimming removed 5 bases from V and 1 base from J, with 15 bases in between. There are 15 residues in the CDR3. The CDR3 loop is CASSYNMGRSYEQYF. CDR3 nucleotides: TGTGCCAGTAGTTATAATATGGGGAGGTCCTACGAGCAGTACTTC.

This chain connects TRBV24-1 to TRBJ2-5; D is perhaps TRBD1 (5 bases). Germline-derived CDR1 and CDR2 are KGHDR and SFDVKD. Trimming took 3 bases from V and 4 from J, leaving 11 bases between them. CDR3 length: 14 amino acids. The CDR3 region has the DNA TGTGCCACCAGTGATAGTCAGGGTTTAGAGACCCAGTACTTC. The encoded protein is CATSDSQGLETQYF.

The CDR3, as DNA: TGTGCCAGCAGCGCACAGACGGGAGCTAACTATGGCTACACCTTC. Translating it yields CASSAQTGANYGYTF. The chain carries TRBV5-4 and TRBJ1-2, with no clear D. In germline, CDR1 is SGHNT, CDR2 YYREEE (reference sequence). Trimming stripped 4 bases from V and 0 bases from J, with 13 bases between. The CDR3 length is 15 residues.

The chain joins TRBV20-1 to TRBJ2-7; 9 nucleotides align to TRBD1. The junction had 8 bases not matched to a gene; V was cut back by 3 bases and J by 5 bases. CDR3 length: 14 residues. CDR1 and CDR2 from the germline V gene are DFQATT and SNEGSKA (reference sequence). CDR3 DNA sequence: TGCAGTGCTAGTGGGGGGGACAGGGAAGACGAGCAGTACTTC. Its translation: CSASGGDREDEQYF.

This chain connects TRBV7-2 to TRBJ2-3; D remains ambiguous. The CDR3 consists of 14 residues. Trimming removed 5 bases from V and 0 bases from J, with 9 bases in between. The V gene's germline CDR1 is SGHTA and CDR2 FQGNSA. CDR3 loop: CASSLSTSTDTQYF. The CDR3 DNA sequence: TGTGCCAGCAGCCTGAGTACTAGCACAGATACGCAGTATTTT.

V and J are TRBV7-3 and TRBJ2-3; 8 bases map to TRBD2. CDR1 is SGHTA and CDR2 is FQGTGA in the germline V gene. The length of the CDR3 is 15 residues. The junction had 5 bases not matched to a gene; V was cut back by 1 base and J by 5 bases. CDR3 region: CASSLIRGGEDTQYF. DNA of the CDR3: TGTGCCAGCAGCTTAATCCGGGGGGGCGAAGATACGCAGTATTTT.

This clone showed up just once. V and J are TRBV6-5 and TRBJ2-2; D unclear. V gave up 1 base and J gave up 3 bases, with 0 bases separating them. The CDR3 has 12 amino acids. The germline gives CDR1 MNHEY, CDR2 SVGAGI. This CDR3 reads CASSYYTGELFF. Written as DNA, the CDR3 is TGTGCCAGCAGTTACTACACCGGGGAGCTGTTTTTT.

In its sample, this clone was seen once. The chain joins TRBV3-1 (or the pseudogene TRBV3-2) to TRBJ1-1; D is perhaps TRBD1 (5 bases). Germline CDR1 LGHDT, CDR2 YNNKEL (reference sequence). The germline V and J ends were trimmed by 0 bases and 8 bases, with 13 bases remaining between them. This CDR3 has 14 amino acids. As DNA, the CDR3 is TGTGCCAGCAGCCAAGAGGGCAGGGCGGCAGAAGCTTTCTTT. It yields the protein CASSQEGRAAEAFF.

The chain uses TRBV27 and TRBJ1-5; no clear D gene. The V end lost 2 bases, the J end lost 0 bases, and 8 bases lay between the germline ends. Germline assignment: CDR1 MNHEY and CDR2 SMNVEV (reference sequence). The CDR3 loop spans 15 amino acids. This chain's CDR3 is CASSLVGSSNQPQHF. The CDR3 DNA sequence: TGTGCCAGCAGTTTAGTGGGGTCTAGCAATCAGCCCCAGCATTTT.

This chain's CDR3 is CASRGGASRVRGEQYF. The CDR3, as DNA: TGTGCCAGCCGAGGGGGGGCATCGAGGGTTAGGGGCGAGCAGTACTTC. The chain employs TRBV2 and TRBJ2-7; a possible D gene is TRBD2 (7 bases). V lost 8 bases to trimming and J lost 6 bases, with 26 bases between them. The CDR3 is 16 amino acids. Germline assignment: CDR1 SNHLY and CDR2 FYNNEI.

In DNA, the CDR3 is TGTGCCAGCAGCCGTGGGCCTGAAGCTTTCTTT. It is translated as CASSRGPEAFF. This sequence joins TRBV5-6 and TRBJ1-1; the D is unclear. CDR1 and CDR2 (germline): SGHDT, YYEEEE. The CDR3 is 11 residues long. V was pared by 4 bases and J by 6 bases, with 7 bases between. Full variable domain (missing parts from reference TRBV5-6 and TRBJ1-1): DAGVTQSPTHLIKTRGQQVTLRCSPKSGHDTVSWYQQALGQGPQFIFQYYEEEERQRGNFPDRFSGHQFPNYSSELNVNALLLGDSALYLCASSRGPEAFFGQGTRLTVV.

This chain joins TRBV29-1 and TRBJ2-1; 11 bases line up with TRBD2. V gave up 6 bases and J gave up 8 bases; unmatched junction bases: 12. The CDR3 has 15 residues. From germline, CDR1 is SQVTM and CDR2 ANQGSEA. The CDR3 DNA sequence: TGCAGCGTGTCCTTAGCGGGGGGGCAATCCGATGAGCAGTTCTTC. Protein sequence: CSVSLAGGQSDEQFF.

This chain connects TRBV10-3 to TRBJ2-2; TRBD1 might be the D (6 bases). The CDR3 consists of 14 residues. V lost 4 bases, J lost 2 bases, and 8 bases lay in between. Germline CDR1 ENHRY, CDR2 SYGVKD. The CDR3 DNA reads TGTGCCATCAGTGCAGGGGCTAACACCGGGGAGCTGTTTTTT. Protein sequence: CAISAGANTGELFF.

This rearrangement joins TRBV6-1 to TRBJ2-7; D not resolved. Germline CDR1 MNHNS, CDR2 SASEGT. The CDR3 covers 11 residues. V gave up 3 bases and J gave up 7 bases, with 7 bases separating them. CDR3 sequence reads: CASSDMGEQYF. The DNA of the CDR3 is TGTGCCAGCAGTGATATGGGGGAGCAGTACTTC.

The chain couples TRBV4-2 to TRBJ1-2; 7 bases fit TRBD1. In germline, CDR1 is LGHNA, CDR2 YNFKEQ. The CDR3 runs to 17 residues. V trimming: 0 bases; J trimming: 7 bases; junction bases outside the gene matches: 14. In DNA, the CDR3 is TGTGCCAGCAGCCAAGATCAAAAAGCGCACAGGGGTGTTGGCTACACCTTC. This encodes CASSQDQKAHRGVGYTF.

The rearrangement links TRBV6-1 to TRBJ1-2, with 7 positions matching TRBD1. The CDR3 is 15 residues long. The germline CDR1 and CDR2 sequences are MNHNS and SASEGT. J lost 0 bases, V lost 0 bases, and 1 base had no gene match. CDR3 DNA sequence: TGTGCCAGCAGTGAAGCAGGGGGCACTAACTATGGCTACACCTTC. Encoded protein: CASSEAGGTNYGYTF.

The genes are TRBV5-8 and TRBJ1-5, with unresolved D. Germline V gives CDR1 SGHTS, CDR2 YDEGEE. The V and J ends lost 3 bases and 7 bases respectively, with 11 bases between them. CDR3 size: 13 residues. CDR3 sequence reads: CASSSLGRQPQHF. CDR3 bases: TGTGCCAGCAGCTCGTTGGGCCGGCAGCCCCAGCATTTT. Full variable domain (missing parts from reference TRBV5-8 and TRBJ1-5): EAGVTQSPTHLIKTRGQQATLRCSPISGHTSVYWYQQALGLGLQFLLWYDEGEERNRGNFPPRFSGRQFPNYSSELNVNALELEDSALYLCASSSLGRQPQHFGDGTRLSIL.

This chain joins TRBV19 and TRBJ1-2, with D unclear. V was trimmed by 4 bases and J by 4 bases, leaving 13 bases between them. Germline loops: CDR1 LNHDA, CDR2 SQIVND (reference sequence). This CDR3 region has 14 residues. The CDR3 DNA is TGTGCCAGTAGTACCGGTTCAAGATCCTATGGCTACACCTTC. It encodes CASSTGSRSYGYTF.

The chain couples TRBV6-1 to TRBJ2-7, with D maybe TRBD2 (6 bases). V lost 5 bases and J 0 bases, leaving 11 bases between the germline ends. CDR1 is MNHNS and CDR2 is SASEGT in the germline V gene. The CDR3 spans 14 residues. CDR3 sequence (DNA): TGTGCCAGCAGTTATGGAGGGCCCTCCTACGAGCAGTACTTC. Translating gives CASSYGGPSYEQYF.